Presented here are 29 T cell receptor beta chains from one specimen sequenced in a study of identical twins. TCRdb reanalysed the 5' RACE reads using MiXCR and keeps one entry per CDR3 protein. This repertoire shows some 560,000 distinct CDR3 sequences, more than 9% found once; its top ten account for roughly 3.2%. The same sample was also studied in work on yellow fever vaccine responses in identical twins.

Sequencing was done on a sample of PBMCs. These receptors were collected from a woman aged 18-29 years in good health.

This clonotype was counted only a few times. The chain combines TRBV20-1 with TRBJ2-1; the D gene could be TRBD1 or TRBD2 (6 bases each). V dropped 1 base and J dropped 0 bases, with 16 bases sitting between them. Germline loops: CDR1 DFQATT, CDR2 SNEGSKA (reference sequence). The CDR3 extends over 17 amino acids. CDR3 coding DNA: TGCAGTGCTAGAGCTTTTCGGGGGCTCCCCTCCTACAATGAGCAGTTCTTC. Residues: CSARAFRGLPSYNEQFF.

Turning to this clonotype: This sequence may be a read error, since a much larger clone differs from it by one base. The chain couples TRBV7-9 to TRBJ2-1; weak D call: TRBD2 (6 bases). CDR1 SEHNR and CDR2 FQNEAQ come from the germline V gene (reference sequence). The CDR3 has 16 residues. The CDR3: CASSLAGTGTFNEHFF. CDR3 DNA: TGTGCCAGCAGCTTAGCTGGGACCGGGACTTTCAATGAGCACTTCTTC.

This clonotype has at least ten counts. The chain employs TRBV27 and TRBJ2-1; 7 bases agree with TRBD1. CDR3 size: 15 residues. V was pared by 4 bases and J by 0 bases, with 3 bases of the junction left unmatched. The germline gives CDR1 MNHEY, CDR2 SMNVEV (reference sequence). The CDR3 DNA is TGTGCCAGCAGTTCGTGGACAGGCTCCTACAATGAGCAGTTCTTC. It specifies CASSSWTGSYNEQFF.

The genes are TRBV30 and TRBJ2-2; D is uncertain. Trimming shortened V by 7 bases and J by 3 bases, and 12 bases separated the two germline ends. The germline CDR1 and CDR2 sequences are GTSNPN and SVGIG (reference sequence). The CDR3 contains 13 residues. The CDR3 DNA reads TGTGCCTCCTTCGGGCTGGACACCGGGGAGCTGTTTTTT. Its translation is CASFGLDTGELFF. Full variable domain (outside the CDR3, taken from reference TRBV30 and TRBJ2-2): SQTIHQWPATLVQPVGSPLSLECTVEGTSNPNLYWYRQAAGRGLQLLFYSVGIGQISSEVPQNLSASRPQDRQFILSSKKLLLSDSGFYLCASFGLDTGELFFGEGSRLTVL.

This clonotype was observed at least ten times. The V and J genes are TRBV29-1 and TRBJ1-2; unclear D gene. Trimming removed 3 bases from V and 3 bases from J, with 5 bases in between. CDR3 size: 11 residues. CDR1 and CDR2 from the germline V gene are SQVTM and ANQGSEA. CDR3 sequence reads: CSVEADYGYTF. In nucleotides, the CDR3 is TGCAGCGTTGAGGCAGACTATGGCTACACCTTC.

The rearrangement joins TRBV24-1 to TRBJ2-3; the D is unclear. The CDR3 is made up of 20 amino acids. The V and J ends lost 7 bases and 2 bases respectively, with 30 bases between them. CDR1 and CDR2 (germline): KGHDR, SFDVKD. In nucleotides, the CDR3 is TGTGCCACCAGACCCCCCAGCCAGCCTTCGAAGCTCCCCACCACAGATACGCAGTATTTT. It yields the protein CATRPPSQPSKLPTTDTQYF.

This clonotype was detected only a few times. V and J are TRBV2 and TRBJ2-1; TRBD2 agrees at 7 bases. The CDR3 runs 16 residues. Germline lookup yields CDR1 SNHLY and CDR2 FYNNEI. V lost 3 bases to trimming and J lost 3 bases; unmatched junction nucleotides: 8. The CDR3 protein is CASSDPPGGLYNEQFF. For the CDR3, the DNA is TGTGCCAGCAGTGACCCTCCGGGAGGACTCTACAATGAGCAGTTCTTC.

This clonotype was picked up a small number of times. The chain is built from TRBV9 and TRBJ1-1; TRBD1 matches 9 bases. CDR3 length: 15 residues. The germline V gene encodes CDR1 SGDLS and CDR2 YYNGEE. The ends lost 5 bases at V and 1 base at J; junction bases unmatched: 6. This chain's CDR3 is CASREWGQGNTEAFF. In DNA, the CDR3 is TGTGCCAGCAGGGAATGGGGACAGGGGAACACTGAAGCTTTCTTT.

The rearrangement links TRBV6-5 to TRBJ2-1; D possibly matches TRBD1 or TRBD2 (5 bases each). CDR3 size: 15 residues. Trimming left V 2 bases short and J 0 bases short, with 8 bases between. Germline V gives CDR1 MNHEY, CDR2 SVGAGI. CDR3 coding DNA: TGTGCCAGCAGTTACCTGGGGACCTCCTACAATGAGCAGTTCTTC. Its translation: CASSYLGTSYNEQFF.

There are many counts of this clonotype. CDR3 amino acids: CASSQGGAQNVLSAYNEQFF. Here the CDR3 DNA reads TGTGCCAGCAGCCAAGGGGGGGCACAGAACGTACTATCTGCCTACAATGAGCAGTTCTTC. The chain carries TRBV4-2 and TRBJ2-1; D may match TRBD1 or TRBD2 (6 bases each). The CDR3 is 20 residues long. Deletions cut 1 base from V and 2 bases from J, with 24 bases between. Germline V CDR1 and CDR2: LGHNA, YNFKEQ.

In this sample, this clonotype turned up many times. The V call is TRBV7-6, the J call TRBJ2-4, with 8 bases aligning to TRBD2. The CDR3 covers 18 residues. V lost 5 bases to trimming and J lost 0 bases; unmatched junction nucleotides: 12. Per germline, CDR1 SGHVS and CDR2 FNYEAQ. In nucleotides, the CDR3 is TGTGCCAGCAGCCCTCTAGAGCCGGGGGGGCTAGCCAAAAACATTCAGTACTTC. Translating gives CASSPLEPGGLAKNIQYF.

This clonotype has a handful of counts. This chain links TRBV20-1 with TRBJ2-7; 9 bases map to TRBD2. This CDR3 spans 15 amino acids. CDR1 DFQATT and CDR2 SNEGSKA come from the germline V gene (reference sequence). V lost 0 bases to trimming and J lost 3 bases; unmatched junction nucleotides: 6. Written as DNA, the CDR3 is TGCAGTGCTAGAGATATCAAGCGGGGGGACTACGAGCAGTACTTC. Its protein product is CSARDIKRGDYEQYF.

CDR3 in DNA: TGCAGTGCAGAAACTAGCGGGGGCCTTCAGTTTGAGTTCTTC. Residues: CSAETSGGLQFEFF. The V gene is TRBV20-1, the J gene TRBJ2-1; 11 bases align to TRBD2. The CDR3 is made up of 14 amino acids. CDR1 and CDR2 (germline): DFQATT, SNEGSKA (reference sequence). The V segment lost 6 bases and the J segment 14 bases; nucleotides outside the gene matches: 15.

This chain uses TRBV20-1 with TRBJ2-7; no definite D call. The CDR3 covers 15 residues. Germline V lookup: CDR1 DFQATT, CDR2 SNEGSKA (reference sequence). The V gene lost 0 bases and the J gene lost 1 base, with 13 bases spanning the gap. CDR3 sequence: CSARDLSAPSYEQYF. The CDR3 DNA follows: TGCAGTGCTAGAGATCTCTCGGCGCCTTCCTACGAGCAGTACTTC.

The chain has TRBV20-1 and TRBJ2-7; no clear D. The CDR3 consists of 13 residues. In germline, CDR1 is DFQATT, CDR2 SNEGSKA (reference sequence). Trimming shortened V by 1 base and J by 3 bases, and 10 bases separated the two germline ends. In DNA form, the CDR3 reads TGCAGTGCTAGAGTACTCCTCAACTACGAGCAGTACTTC. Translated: CSARVLLNYEQYF.

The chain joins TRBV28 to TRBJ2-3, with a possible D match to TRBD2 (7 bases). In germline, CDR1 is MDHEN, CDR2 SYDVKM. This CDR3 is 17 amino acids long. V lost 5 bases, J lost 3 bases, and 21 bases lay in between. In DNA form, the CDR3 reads TGTGCCAGCAGTACTACCTGGGGGGGGCCTCTAACAGATACGCAGTATTTT. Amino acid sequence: CASSTTWGGPLTDTQYF.

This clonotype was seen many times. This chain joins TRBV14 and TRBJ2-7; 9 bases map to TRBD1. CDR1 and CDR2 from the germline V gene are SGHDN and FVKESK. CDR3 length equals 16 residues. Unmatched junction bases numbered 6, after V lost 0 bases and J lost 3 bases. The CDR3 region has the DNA TGTGCCAGCAGCCAAGATAGTTACAGGGGGCTCTACGAGCAGTACTTC. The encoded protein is CASSQDSYRGLYEQYF.

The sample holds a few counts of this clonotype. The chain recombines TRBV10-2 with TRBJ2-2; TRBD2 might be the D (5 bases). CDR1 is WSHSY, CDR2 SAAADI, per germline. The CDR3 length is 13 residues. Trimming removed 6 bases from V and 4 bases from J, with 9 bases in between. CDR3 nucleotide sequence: TGCGCCAGCAGGACTATTAGCACCGGGGAGCTGTTTTTT. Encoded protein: CASRTISTGELFF.

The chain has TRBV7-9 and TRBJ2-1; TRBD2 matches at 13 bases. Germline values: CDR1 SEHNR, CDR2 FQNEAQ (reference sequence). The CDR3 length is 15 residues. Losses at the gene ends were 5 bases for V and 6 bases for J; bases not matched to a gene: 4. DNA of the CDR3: TGTGCCAGCAGCAGCGGGACTAGCGGGGCCAATGAGCAGTTCTTC. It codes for CASSSGTSGANEQFF.

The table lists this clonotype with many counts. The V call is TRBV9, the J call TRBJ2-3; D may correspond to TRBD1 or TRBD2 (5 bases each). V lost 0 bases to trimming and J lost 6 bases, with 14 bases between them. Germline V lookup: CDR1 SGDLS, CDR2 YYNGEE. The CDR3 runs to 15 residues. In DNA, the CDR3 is TGTGCCAGCAGCGTAGAGGGGACGATCAGGGATACGCAGTATTTT. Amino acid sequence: CASSVEGTIRDTQYF.

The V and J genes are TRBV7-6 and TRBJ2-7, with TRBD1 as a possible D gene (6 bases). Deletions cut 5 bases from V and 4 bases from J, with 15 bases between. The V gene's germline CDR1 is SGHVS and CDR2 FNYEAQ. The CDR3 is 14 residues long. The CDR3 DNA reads TGTGCCAGCAGCGCACGACAGGTCCCTTACGAGCAGTACTTC. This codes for CASSARQVPYEQYF. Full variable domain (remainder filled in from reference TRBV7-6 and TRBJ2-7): GAGVSQSPRYKVTKRGQDVALRCDPISGHVSLYWYRQALGQGPEFLTYFNYEAQQDKSGLPNDRFSAERPEGSISTLTIQRTEQRDSAMYRCASSARQVPYEQYFGPGTRLTVT.

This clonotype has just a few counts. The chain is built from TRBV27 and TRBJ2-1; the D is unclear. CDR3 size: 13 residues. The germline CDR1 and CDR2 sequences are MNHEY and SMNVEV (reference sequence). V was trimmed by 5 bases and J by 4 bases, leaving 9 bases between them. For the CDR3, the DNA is TGTGCCAGCAGTCTCTTCATTTACAATGAGCAGTTCTTC. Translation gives CASSLFIYNEQFF.

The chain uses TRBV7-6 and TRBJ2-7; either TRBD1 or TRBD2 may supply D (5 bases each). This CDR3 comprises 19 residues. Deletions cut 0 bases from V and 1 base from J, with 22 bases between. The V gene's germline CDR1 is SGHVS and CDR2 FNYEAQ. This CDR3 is CASSLATGTGPGVSYEQYF. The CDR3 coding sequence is TGTGCCAGCAGCTTAGCTACCGGGACGGGGCCAGGCGTTTCCTACGAGCAGTACTTC. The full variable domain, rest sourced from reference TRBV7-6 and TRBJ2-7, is GAGVSQSPRYKVTKRGQDVALRCDPISGHVSLYWYRQALGQGPEFLTYFNYEAQQDKSGLPNDRFSAERPEGSISTLTIQRTEQRDSAMYRCASSLATGTGPGVSYEQYFGPGTRLTVT.

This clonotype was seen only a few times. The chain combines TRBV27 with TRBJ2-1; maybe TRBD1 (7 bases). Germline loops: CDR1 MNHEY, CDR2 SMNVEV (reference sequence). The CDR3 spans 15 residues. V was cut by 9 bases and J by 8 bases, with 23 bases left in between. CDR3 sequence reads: CASLGGRGDGHEQFF. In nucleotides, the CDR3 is TGTGCCAGTCTAGGGGGCAGGGGGGACGGGCATGAGCAGTTCTTC.

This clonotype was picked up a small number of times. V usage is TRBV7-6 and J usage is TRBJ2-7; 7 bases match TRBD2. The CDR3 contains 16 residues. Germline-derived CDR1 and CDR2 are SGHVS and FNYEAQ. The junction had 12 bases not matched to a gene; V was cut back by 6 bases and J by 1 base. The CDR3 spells CASRPLFSRESYEQYF. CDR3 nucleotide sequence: TGTGCCAGCAGACCTCTTTTTTCGCGGGAGTCCTACGAGCAGTACTTC.

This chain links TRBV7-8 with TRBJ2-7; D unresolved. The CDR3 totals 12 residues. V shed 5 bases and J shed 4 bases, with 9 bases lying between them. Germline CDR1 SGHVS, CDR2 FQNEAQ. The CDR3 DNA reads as TGTGCCAGCAGCCCACAGATTTACGAGCAGTACTTC. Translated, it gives CASSPQIYEQYF.

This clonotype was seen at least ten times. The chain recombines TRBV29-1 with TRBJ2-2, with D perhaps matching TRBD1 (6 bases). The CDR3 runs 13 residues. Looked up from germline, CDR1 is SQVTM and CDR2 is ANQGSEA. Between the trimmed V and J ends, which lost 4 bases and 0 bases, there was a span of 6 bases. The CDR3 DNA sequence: TGCAGCGTTGCAGGGGCGAACACCGGGGAGCTGTTTTTT. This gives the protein CSVAGANTGELFF.

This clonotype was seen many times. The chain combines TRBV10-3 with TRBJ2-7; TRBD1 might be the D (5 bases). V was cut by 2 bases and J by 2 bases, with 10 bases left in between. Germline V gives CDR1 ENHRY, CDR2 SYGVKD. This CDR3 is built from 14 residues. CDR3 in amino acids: CAISERQGPYEQYF. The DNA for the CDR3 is TGTGCCATCAGTGAGAGGCAGGGTCCCTACGAGCAGTACTTC.

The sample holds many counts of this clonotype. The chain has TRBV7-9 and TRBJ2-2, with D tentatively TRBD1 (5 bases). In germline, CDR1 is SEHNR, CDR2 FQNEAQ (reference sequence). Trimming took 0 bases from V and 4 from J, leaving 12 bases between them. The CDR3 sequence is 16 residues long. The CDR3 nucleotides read TGTGCCAGCAGCTTAGCCCAGACCAGGGCCACCGGGGAGCTGTTTTTT. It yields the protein CASSLAQTRATGELFF.